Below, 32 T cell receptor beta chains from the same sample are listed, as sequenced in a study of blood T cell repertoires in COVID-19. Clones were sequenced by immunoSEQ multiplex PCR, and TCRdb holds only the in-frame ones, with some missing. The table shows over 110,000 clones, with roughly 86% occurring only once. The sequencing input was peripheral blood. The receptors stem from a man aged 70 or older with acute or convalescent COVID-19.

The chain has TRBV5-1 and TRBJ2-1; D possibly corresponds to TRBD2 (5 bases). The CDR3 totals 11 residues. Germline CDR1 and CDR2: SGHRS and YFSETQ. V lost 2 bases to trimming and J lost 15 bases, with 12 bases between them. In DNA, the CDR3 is TGCGCCAGCAGCTTAGAGGGTCCGGCGTTCTTC. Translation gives CASSLEGPAFF.

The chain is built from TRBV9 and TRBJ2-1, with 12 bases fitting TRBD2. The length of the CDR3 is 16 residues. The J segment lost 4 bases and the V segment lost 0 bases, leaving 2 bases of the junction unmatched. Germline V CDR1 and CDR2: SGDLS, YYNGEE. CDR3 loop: CASSVGGTSGYNEQFF. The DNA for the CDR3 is TGTGCCAGCAGCGTAGGGGGGACTAGCGGGTACAATGAGCAGTTCTTC. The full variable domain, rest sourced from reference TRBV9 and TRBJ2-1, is DSGVTQTPKHLITATGQRVTLRCSPRSGDLSVYWYQQSLDQGLQFLIQYYNGEERAKGNILERFSAQQFPDLHSELNLSSLELGDSALYFCASSVGGTSGYNEQFFGPGTRLTVL.

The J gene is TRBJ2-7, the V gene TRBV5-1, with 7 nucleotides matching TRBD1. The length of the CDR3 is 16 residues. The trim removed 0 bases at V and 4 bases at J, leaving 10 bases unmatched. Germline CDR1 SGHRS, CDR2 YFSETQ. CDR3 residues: CASSLGTSGQIYEQYF. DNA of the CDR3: TGCGCCAGCAGCTTGGGGACCTCGGGACAGATATACGAGCAGTACTTC.

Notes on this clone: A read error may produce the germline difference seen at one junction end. As DNA, the CDR3 is TGTGCCAGCAGCGTAGCGGGGGGGCCCCCCGGGGAGCTGTTTTTT. Translation: CASSVAGGPPGELFF. The chain uses TRBV7-9 and TRBJ2-2; TRBD2 matches 11 bases. The CDR3 covers 15 residues. CDR1 and CDR2 (germline): SEHNR, FQNEAQ (reference sequence). Drawing the rest from reference TRBV7-9 and TRBJ2-2, the complete variable domain is DTGVSQNPRHKITKRGQNVTFRCDPISEHNRLYWYRQTLGQGPEFLTYFQNEAQLEKSRLLSDRFSAERPKGSFSTLEIQRTEQGDSAMYLCASSVAGGPPGELFFGEGSRLTVL.

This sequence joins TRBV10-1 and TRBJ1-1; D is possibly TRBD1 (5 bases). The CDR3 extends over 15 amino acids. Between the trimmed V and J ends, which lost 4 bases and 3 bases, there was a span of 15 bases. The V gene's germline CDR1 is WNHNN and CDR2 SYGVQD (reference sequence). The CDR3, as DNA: TGCGCCAGCAGTGGAGCCGCGGCGGGGGACACTGAAGCTTTCTTT. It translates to CASSGAAAGDTEAFF.

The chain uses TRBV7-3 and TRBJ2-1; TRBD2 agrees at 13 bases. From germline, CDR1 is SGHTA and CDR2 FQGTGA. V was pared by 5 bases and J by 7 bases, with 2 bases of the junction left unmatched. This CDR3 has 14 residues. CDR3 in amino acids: CASSLGLAGNEQFF. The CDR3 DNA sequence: TGTGCCAGCAGCCTGGGACTAGCGGGAAATGAGCAGTTCTTC. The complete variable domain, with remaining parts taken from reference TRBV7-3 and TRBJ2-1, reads GAGVSQTPSNKVTEKGKYVELRCDPISGHTALYWYRQSLGQGPEFLIYFQGTGAADDSGLPNDRFFAVRPEGSVSTLKIQRTERGDSAVYLCASSLGLAGNEQFFGPGTRLTVL.

CDR3 loop: CASSSYPVTGLEFYGYTF. The CDR3 DNA reads TGTGCCAGCAGCTCCTACCCCGTGACAGGGTTGGAGTTCTATGGCTACACCTTC. The chain employs TRBV11-2 and TRBJ1-2, with 7 bases lining up with TRBD1. CDR1 SGHAT and CDR2 FQNNGV come from the germline V gene. After removal of 4 bases from V and 4 bases from J, the junction contained 18 bases not matched to a gene. The CDR3 consists of 18 residues.

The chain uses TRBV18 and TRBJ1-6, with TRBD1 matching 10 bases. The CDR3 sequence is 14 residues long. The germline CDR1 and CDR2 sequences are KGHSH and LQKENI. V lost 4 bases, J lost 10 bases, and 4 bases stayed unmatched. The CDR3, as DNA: TGTGCCAGCTCACAGGACAGGGGGGGGTCACCCCTCCACTTT. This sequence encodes CASSQDRGGSPLHF.

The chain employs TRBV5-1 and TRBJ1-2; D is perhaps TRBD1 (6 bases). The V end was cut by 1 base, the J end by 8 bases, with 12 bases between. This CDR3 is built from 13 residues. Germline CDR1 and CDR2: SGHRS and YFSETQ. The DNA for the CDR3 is TGCGCCAGCAGCTTGAGCAGGGGACCCGGCTACACCTTC. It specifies CASSLSRGPGYTF.

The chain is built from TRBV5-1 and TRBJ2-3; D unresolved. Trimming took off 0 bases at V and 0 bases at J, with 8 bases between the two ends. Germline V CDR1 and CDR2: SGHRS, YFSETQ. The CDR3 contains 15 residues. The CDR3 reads CASSLAQHSTDTQYF. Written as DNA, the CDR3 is TGCGCCAGCAGCTTGGCCCAACATAGCACAGATACGCAGTATTTT.

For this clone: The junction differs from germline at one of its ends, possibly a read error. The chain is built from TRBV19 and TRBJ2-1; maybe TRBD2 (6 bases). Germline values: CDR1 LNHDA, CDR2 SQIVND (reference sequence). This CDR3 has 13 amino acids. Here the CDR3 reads CASSIDGTGILVF. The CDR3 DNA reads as TGTGCCAGTAGTATAGACGGGACTGGAATCTTGGTCTTC.

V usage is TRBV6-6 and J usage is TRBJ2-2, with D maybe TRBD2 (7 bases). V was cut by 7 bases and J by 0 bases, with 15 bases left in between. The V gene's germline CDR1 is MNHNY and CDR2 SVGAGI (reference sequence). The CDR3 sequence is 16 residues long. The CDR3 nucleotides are TGTGCCAGCATTATCGGGGGGCGGCCGAACACCGGGGAGCTGTTTTTT. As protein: CASIIGGRPNTGELFF.

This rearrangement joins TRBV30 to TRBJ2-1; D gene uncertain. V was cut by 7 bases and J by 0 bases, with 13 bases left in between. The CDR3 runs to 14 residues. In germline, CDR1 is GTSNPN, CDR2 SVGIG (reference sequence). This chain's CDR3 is CASTSESSYNEQFF. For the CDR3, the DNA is TGTGCCTCCACCAGTGAAAGCTCCTACAATGAGCAGTTCTTC.

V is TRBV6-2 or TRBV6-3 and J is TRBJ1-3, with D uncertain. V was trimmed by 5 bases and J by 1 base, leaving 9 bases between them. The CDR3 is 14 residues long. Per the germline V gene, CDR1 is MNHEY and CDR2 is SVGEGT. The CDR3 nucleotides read TGTGCCAGCAGTGCCACGGGGTCTGGAAACACCATATATTTT. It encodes CASSATGSGNTIYF.

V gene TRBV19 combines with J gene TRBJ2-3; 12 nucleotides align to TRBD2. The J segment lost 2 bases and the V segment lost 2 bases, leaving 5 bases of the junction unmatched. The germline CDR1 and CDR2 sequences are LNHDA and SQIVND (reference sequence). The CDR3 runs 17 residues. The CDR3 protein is CASSITLAGGYTDTQYF. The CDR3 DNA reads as TGTGCCAGTAGTATAACCCTAGCGGGAGGGTACACAGATACGCAGTATTTT.

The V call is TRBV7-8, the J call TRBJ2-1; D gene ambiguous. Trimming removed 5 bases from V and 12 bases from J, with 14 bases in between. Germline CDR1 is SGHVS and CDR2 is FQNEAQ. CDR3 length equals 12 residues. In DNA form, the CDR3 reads TGTGCCAGCAGCCCCCGCGGTGAATGGCAGTTCTTC. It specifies CASSPRGEWQFF.

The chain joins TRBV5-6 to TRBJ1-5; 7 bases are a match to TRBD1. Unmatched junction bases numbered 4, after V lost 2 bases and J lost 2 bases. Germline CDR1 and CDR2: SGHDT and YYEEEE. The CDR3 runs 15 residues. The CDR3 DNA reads TGTGCCAGCAGCTTATACGACAGGGGCAATCAGCCCCAGCATTTT. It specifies CASSLYDRGNQPQHF.

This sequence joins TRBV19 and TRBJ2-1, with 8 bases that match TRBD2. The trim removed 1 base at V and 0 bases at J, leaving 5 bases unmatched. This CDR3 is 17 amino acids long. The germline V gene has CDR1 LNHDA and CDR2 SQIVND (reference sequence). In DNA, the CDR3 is TGTGCCAGTAGTATAGCGGGAGGGCGCAGCTCCTACAATGAGCAGTTCTTC. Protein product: CASSIAGGRSSYNEQFF. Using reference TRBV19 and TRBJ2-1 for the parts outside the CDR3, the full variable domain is DGGITQSPKYLFRKEGQNVTLSCEQNLNHDAMYWYRQDPGQGLRLIYYSQIVNDFQKGDIAEGYSVSREKKESFPLTVTSAQKNPTAFYLCASSIAGGRSSYNEQFFGPGTRLTVL.

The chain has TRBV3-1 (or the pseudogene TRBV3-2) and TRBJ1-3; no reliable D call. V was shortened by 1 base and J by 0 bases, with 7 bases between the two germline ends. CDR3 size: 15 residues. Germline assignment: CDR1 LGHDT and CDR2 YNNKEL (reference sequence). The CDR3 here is CASSQGTNSGNTIYF. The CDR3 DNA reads TGTGCCAGCAGCCAAGGTACTAACTCTGGAAACACCATATATTTT.

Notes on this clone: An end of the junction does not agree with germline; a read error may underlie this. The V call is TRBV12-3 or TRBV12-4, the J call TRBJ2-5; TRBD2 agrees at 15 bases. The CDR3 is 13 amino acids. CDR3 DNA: TGTGCCAGCAGTCCGGGACTAGCGGGGGGCCCTCACTTC. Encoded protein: CASSPGLAGGPHF.

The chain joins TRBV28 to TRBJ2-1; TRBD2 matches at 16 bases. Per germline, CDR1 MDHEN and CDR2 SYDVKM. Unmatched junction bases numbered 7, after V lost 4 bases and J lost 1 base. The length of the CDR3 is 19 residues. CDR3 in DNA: TGTGCCAGCAGTTCCGCGGGACTAGCGGGAGGGGGGTCCTACAATGAGCAGTTCTTC. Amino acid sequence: CASSSAGLAGGGSYNEQFF.

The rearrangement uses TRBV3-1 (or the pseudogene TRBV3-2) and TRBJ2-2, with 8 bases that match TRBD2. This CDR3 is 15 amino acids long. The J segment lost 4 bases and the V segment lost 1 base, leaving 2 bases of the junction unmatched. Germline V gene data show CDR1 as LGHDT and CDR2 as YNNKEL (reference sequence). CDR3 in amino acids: CASSQGLALTGELFF. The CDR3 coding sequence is TGTGCCAGCAGCCAAGGACTAGCGCTCACCGGGGAGCTGTTTTTT.

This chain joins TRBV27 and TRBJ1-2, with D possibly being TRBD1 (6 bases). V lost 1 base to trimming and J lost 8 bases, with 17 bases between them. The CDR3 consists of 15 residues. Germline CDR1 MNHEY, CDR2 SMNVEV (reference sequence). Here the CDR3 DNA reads TGTGCCAGCAGTTTATGGGGCCGGTCAGGGGACGGCTACACCTTC. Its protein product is CASSLWGRSGDGYTF.

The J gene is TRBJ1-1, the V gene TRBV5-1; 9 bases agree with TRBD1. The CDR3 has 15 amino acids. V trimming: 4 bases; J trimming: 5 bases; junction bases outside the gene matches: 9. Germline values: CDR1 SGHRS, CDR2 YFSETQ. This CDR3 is CASSLRTGDGTEAFF. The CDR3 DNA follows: TGCGCCAGCAGCCTGAGGACAGGGGACGGTACTGAAGCTTTCTTT.

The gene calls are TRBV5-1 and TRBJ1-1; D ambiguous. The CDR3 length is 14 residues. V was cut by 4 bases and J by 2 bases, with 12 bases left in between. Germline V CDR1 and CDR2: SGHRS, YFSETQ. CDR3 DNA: TGCGCCAGCAGCCTCTCAGGAGGCAACACTGAAGCTTTCTTT. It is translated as CASSLSGGNTEAFF.

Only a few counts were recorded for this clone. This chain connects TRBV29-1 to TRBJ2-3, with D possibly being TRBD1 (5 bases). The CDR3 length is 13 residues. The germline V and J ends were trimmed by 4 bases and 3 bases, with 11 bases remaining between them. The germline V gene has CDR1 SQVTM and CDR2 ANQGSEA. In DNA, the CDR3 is TGCAGCGTTGTCGGCAGGGTAACAGATACGCAGTATTTT. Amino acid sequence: CSVVGRVTDTQYF.

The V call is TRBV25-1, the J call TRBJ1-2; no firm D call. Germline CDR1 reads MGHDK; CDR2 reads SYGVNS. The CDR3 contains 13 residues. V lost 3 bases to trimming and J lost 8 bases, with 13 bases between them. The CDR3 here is CASSDGVPSGYTF. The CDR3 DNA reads TGTGCCAGCAGTGACGGGGTCCCTAGCGGCTACACCTTC.

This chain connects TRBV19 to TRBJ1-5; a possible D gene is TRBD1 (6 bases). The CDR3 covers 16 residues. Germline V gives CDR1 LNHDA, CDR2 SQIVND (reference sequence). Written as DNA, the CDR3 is TGTACCTGCCAGTTGACAGGCCGACCGAGCAATCAGCCCCAGCATTTT. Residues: CTCQLTGRPSNQPQHF.

CDR3 sequence reads: CASSPLGSGTTYGYTF. The CDR3 DNA reads as TGTGCCAGCAGTCCCCTGGGTAGCGGTACCACCTATGGCTACACCTTC. The chain carries TRBV28 and TRBJ1-2, with D unclear. Per germline, CDR1 MDHEN and CDR2 SYDVKM. V lost 5 bases, J lost 4 bases, and 20 bases lay in between. CDR3 length equals 16 residues.

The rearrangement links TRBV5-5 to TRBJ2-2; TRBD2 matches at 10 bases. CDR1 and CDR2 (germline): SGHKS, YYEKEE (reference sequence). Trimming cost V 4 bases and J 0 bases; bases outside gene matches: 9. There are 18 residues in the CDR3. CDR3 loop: CASSSGLAEYTNTGELFF. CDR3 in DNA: TGTGCCAGCAGCAGCGGACTAGCGGAATATACGAACACCGGGGAGCTGTTTTTT.

CDR3 residues: CASRTTGNLGYTF. Here the CDR3 DNA reads TGTGCCAGCAGGACGACAGGGAATCTTGGCTACACCTTC. The chain combines TRBV6-5 with TRBJ1-2; 7 nucleotides line up with TRBD1. The CDR3 loop spans 13 amino acids. The germline V gene encodes CDR1 MNHEY and CDR2 SVGAGI. The V segment lost 6 bases and the J segment 7 bases; nucleotides outside the gene matches: 8.

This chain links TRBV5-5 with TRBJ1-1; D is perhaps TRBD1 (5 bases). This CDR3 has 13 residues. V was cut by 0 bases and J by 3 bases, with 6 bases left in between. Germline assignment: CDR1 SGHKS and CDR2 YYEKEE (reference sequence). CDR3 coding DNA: TGTGCCAGCAGCTTGGTGACAGACACTGAAGCTTTCTTT. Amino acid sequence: CASSLVTDTEAFF.